This entry concerns a single T cell receptor (beta chain). The data stem from a study of control samples from healthy donors and cancer patients. Only in-frame clones appear in the TCRdb table, and some are missing; sequencing was by immunoSEQ multiplex PCR. The table lists 110,000 to 150,000 clones, about 89% of them singletons. Germline CDR1 MNHNY, CDR2 SVGAGI (reference sequence). V lost 0 bases and J lost 7, with 6 bases in between. The CDR3 sequence is 12 residues long. The chain combines TRBV6-6 with TRBJ1-1, with unresolved D. Sequencing was performed on blood. This clonotype was sampled from a young man in good health. The CDR3 sequence: CASSYSNLEAFF. The CDR3, as DNA: TGTGCCAGCAGTTACTCGAATCTTGAAGCTTTCTTT.